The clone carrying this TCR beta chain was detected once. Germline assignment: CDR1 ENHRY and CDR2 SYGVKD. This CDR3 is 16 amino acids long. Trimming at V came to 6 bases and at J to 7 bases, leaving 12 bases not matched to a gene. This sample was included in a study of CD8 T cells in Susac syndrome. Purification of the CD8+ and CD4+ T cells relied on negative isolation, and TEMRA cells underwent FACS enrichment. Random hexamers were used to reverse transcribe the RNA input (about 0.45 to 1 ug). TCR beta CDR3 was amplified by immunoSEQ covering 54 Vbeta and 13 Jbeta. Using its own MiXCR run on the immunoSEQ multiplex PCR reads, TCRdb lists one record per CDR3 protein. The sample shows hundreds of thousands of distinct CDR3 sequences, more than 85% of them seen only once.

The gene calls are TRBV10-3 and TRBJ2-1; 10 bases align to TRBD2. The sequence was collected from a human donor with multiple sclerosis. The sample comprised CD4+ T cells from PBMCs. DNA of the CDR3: TGTGCCATCAGCGAAACCAGCGGGGGGGCCAGGAATGAGCAGTTCTTC. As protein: CAISETSGGARNEQFF.